Listed below are T cell receptor beta chains from one sample, sequenced in a study of T cell changes during pregnancy in multiple sclerosis. TCRdb's table, derived via immunoSEQ multiplex PCR, lists solely in-frame clones and lacks some. Here the sample spans around 29,000 clones, 90% to 95% being singletons. The specimen was CD8+ T cells from peripheral blood mononuclear cells, collected before pregnancy. The receptors here all came from a female donor with multiple sclerosis, enrolled in a pregnancy study. Both conserved end residues are part of each CDR3. The D gene is left open where the match is weak.

CDR3 protein	V gene	J gene	D gene
CASTPSGGGSSYEQYF	TRBV2	TRBJ2-7	TRBD2
CASSSTLGQLSYEQYF	TRBV6-6	TRBJ2-7	-
CATSRDPGRIGNQPQHF	TRBV15	TRBJ1-5	-
CASSFKGMDTEAFF	TRBV5-1	TRBJ1-1	-
CASSLEWEVQNTEAFF	TRBV5-1	TRBJ1-1	-
CASSFQRRSTDTQYF	TRBV27	TRBJ2-3	-
CASSLWGTSGYEQYF	TRBV28	TRBJ2-7	TRBD2
CASYRGRREGKETQYF	TRBV18	TRBJ2-5	TRBD2
CASMFTGGSNEQFF	TRBV6-6	TRBJ2-1	TRBD2
CASSRSGANTEAFF	TRBV4-3	TRBJ1-1	-
CASWEGGNTEAFF	TRBV7-2	TRBJ1-1	-
CASSSRTSWYNEQFF	TRBV27	TRBJ2-1	TRBD2
CASSGGQGLSNEQFF	TRBV5-4	TRBJ2-1	TRBD1
CASSYLPKAFF	TRBV6-5	TRBJ1-1	-
CASSQESVYYEQYF	TRBV4-1	TRBJ2-7	-
CASSLDTLAFSYEQYF	TRBV7-2	TRBJ2-7	-
CASSSSGVGYTF	TRBV7-9	TRBJ1-2	-
CASSDISLTRRYEQYF	TRBV2	TRBJ2-7	-
CASSLFADSSYNEQFF	TRBV27	TRBJ2-1	-
CAISTELYNEQFF	TRBV2	TRBJ2-1	-
CASSSTEANYGYTF	TRBV7-9	TRBJ1-2	-
CASSPTDRAYGYTF	TRBV14	TRBJ1-2	TRBD1
CASSLTGGAEQYF	TRBV7-9	TRBJ2-7	TRBD1
CASSTDRGLNYGYTF	TRBV5-1	TRBJ1-2	TRBD1
CASSTTTGDRGYGYTF	TRBV19	TRBJ1-2	TRBD1
CASSHGTGPSEQYF	TRBV4-1	-	TRBD1
CASSRNSGAYNEQFF	TRBV4-3	TRBJ2-1	TRBD2
CASSSGGPVADTQYF	TRBV5-1	TRBJ2-3	TRBD2
CASSPRGPLDEQYF	TRBV11-2	TRBJ2-7	-
CASSPGQGSPGELFF	TRBV7-6	TRBJ2-2	TRBD1
CASSVDQTGNHEQYF	TRBV2	TRBJ2-7	-
CASSGTGAEAFF	TRBV9	TRBJ1-1	TRBD1
CANCPSGGSGYTF	TRBV25-1	TRBJ1-2	-
CASSGQGSGEGYTF	TRBV9	TRBJ1-2	-
CASSLFSGNGYTF	TRBV5-1	TRBJ1-2	-
CASSQATGPMNTEAFF	TRBV4-1	TRBJ1-1	-
CASSGLGGMYNEQFF	TRBV27	TRBJ2-1	-